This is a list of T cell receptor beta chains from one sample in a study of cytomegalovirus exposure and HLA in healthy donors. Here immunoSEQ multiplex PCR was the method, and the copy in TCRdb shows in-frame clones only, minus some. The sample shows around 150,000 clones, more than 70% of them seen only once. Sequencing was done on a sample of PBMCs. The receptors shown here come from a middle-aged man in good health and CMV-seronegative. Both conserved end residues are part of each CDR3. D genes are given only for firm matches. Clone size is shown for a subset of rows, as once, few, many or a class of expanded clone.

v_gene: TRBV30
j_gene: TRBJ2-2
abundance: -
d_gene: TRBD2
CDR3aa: CAWLRRGGAGELFF
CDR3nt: TGTGCCTGGCTCCGGCGGGGGGGGGCCGGGGAGCTGTTTTTT

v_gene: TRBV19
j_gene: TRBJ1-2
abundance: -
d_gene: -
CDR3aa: CASFDRINYGYTF
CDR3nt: TGTGCCAGTTTCGACAGGATAAACTATGGCTACACCTTC

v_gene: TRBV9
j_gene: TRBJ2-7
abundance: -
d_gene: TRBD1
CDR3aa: CASSGQGAGEQYF
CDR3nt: TGTGCCAGCAGCGGACAGGGGGCAGGCGAGCAGTACTTC

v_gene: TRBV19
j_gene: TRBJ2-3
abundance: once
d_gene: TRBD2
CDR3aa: CASSITPLAGVVDTQYF
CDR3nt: TGTGCCAGTAGTATAACCCCCCTAGCGGGGGTTGTAGATACGCAGTATTTT

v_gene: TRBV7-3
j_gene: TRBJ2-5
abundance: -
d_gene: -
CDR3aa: CASSRTWQETQYF
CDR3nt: TGTGCCAGCAGCCGGACATGGCAAGAGACCCAGTACTTC

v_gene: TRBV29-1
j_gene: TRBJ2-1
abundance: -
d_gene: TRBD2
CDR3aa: CSVGLAGRGNEQFF
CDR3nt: TGCAGCGTAGGACTAGCGGGGAGAGGCAATGAGCAGTTCTTC

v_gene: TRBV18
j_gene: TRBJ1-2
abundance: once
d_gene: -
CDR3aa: CASSGGAYGYTF
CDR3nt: TGTGCCAGCTCCGGCGGGGCCTATGGCTACACCTTC

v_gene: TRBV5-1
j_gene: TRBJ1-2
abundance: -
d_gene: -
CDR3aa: CASSLAGSNYGYTF
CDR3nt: TGCGCCAGCAGCTTGGCAGGGTCTAACTATGGCTACACCTTC

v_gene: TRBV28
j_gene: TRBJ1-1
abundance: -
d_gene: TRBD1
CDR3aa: CASSLRYRGKDHTEAFF
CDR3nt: TGTGCCAGCAGTTTACGCTACAGGGGAAAAGATCACACTGAAGCTTTCTTT

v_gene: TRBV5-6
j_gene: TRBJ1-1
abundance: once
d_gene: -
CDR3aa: CASSSVGGINTEAFF
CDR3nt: TGTGCCAGCAGCTCGGTGGGGGGTATAAACACTGAAGCTTTCTTT

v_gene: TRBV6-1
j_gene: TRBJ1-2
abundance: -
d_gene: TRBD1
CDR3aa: CASSEGTGGAYGYTF
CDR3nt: TGTGCCAGCAGTGAAGGGACAGGGGGCGCCTATGGCTACACCTTC

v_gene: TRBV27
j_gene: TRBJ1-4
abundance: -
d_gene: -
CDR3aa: CASSFGPLRQTTNEKLFF
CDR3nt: TGTGCCAGCAGTTTCGGTCCCCTCCGACAGACAACTAATGAAAAACTGTTTTTT

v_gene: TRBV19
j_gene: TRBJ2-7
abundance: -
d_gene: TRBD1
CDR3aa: CASKNTGTGFYEQYF
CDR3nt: TGTGCCAGTAAGAATACCGGGACAGGGTTCTACGAGCAGTACTTC

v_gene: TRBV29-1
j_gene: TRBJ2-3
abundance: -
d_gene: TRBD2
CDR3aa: CSVIAGSDTQYF
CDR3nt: TGCAGCGTCATAGCGGGATCAGATACGCAGTATTTT

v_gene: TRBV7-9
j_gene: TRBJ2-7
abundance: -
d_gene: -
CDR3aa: CASSPSYEQYF
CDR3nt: TGTGCCAGCAGCCCTTCCTACGAGCAGTACTTC

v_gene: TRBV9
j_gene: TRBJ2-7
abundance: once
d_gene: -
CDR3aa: CASSVVPSSYEQYF
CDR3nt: TGTGCCAGCAGCGTAGTCCCTTCCTCCTACGAGCAGTACTTC

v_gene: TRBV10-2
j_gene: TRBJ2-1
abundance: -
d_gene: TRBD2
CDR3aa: CASSESASGSNEQFF
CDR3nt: TGCGCCAGCAGTGAGTCGGCTAGCGGTTCTAATGAGCAGTTCTTC

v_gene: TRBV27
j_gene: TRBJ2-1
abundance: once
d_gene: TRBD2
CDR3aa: CASRTSGYNEQFF
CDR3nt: TGTGCCAGCCGGACTAGCGGCTACAATGAGCAGTTCTTC

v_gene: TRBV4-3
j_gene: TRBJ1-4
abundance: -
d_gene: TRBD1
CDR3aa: CASSQDLGTGVEKLFF
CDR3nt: TGCGCCAGCAGCCAAGATCTTGGGACAGGGGTTGAAAAACTGTTTTTT

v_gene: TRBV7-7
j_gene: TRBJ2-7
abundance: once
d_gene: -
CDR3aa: CASSSARGSAYEQYF
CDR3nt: TGTGCTAGCAGCTCAGCCCGCGGGTCCGCCTACGAGCAGTACTTC

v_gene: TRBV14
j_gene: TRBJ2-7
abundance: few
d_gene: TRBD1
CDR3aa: CASSRIPGQATEQYF
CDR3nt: TGTGCCAGCAGCCGCATACCGGGACAGGCAACCGAGCAGTACTTC

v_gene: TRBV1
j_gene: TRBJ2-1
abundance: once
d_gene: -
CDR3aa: CTSSQPPRGAPYNEQFF
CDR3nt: TGCACCAGCAGCCAACCCCCCCGGGGGGCTCCTTACAATGAGCAGTTCTTC

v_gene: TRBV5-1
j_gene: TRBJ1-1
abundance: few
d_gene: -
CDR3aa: CASSLDRGLNTEAFF
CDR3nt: TGCGCCAGCAGCCTGGACCGGGGGTTGAACACTGAAGCTTTCTTT

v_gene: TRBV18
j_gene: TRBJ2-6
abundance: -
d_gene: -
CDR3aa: CASSPVGGGFTGANVLTF
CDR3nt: TGTGCCAGCTCCCCGGTAGGGGGGGGCTTCACTGGGGCCAACGTCCTGACTTTC

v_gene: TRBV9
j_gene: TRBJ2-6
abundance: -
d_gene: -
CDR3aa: CASSVAPPGDSGANVLTF
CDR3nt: TGTGCCAGCAGCGTAGCTCCCCCAGGGGACTCTGGGGCCAACGTCCTGACTTTC

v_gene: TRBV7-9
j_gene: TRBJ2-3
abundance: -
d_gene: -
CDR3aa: CASRTITGEAGTDTQYF
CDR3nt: TGTGCCAGCAGAACCATTACAGGGGAGGCTGGGACAGATACGCAGTATTTT

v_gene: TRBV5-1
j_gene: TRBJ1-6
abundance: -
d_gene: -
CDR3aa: CASSFSRGNSPLHF
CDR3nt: TGCGCCAGCAGCTTCTCCAGGGGAAATTCACCCCTCCACTTT

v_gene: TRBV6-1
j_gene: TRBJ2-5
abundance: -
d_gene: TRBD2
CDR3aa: CASTQETSRETQYF
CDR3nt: TGTGCCAGCACCCAAGAGACTAGCAGAGAGACCCAGTACTTC

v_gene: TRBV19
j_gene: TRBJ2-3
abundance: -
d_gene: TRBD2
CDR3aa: CASSSQRTSGRGTQYF
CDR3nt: TGTGCCAGTAGTTCCCAGAGGACTAGCGGGAGGGGTACGCAGTATTTT

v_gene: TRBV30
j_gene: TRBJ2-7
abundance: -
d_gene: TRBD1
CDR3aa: CAWSIGTGDRDEQYF
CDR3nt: TGTGCCTGGAGTATTGGGACAGGGGATAGGGACGAGCAGTACTTC

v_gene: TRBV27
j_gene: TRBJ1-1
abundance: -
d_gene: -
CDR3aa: CASSFLSGTEAFF
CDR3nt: TGTGCCAGCAGTTTTCTCTCAGGTACTGAAGCTTTCTTT

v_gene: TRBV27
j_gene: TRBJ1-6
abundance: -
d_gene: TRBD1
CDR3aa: CASSSDRGQSPLHF
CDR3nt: TGTGCCAGCAGTTCGGACAGGGGCCAATCACCCCTCCACTTT

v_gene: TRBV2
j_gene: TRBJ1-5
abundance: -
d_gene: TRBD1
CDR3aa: CASNSRDRGANQPQHF
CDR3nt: TGTGCCAGCAATTCGAGGGACAGGGGGGCAAATCAGCCCCAGCATTTT

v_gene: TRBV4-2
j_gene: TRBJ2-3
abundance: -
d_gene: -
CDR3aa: CASSQVAADTQYF
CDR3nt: TGTGCCAGCAGCCAAGTAGCGGCAGATACGCAGTATTTT

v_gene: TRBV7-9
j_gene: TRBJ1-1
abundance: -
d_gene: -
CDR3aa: CASSRGNTEAFF
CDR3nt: TGTGCCAGCAGCCGGGGGAACACTGAAGCTTTCTTT

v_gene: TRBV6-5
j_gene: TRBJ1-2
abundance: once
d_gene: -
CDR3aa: CASSRQGHGYTF
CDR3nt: TGTGCCAGCAGCCGGCAGGGGCACGGCTACACCTTC

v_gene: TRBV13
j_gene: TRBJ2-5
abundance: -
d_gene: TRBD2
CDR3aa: CASSPGLAVQETQYF
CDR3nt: TGTGCCAGCAGCCCCGGACTAGCGGTCCAAGAGACCCAGTACTTC

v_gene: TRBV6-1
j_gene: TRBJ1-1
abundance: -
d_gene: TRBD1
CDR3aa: CASSLEGTGYTEAFF
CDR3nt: TGTGCCAGCAGCCTAGAGGGGACAGGATATACTGAAGCTTTCTTT

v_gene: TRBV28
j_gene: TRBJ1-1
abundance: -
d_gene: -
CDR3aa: CASSTPRQQAFF
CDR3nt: TGTGCCAGCAGTACCCCGAGACAGCAAGCTTTCTTT

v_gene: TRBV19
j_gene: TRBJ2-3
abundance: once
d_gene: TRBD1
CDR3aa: CASSLNTPDRGTDTQYF
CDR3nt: TGTGCCAGTAGTTTAAACACCCCCGACAGGGGTACAGATACGCAGTATTTT

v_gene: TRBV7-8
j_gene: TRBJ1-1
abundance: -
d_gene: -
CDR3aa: CASSNRDFIGVNTEAFF
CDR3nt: TGTGCCAGCAGCAACCGGGACTTCATAGGGGTGAACACTGAAGCTTTCTTT

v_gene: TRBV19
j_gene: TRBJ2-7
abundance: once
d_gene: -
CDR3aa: CASSIGQSSYEQYF
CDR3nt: TGTGCCAGTAGTATTGGTCAATCCTCCTACGAGCAGTACTTC

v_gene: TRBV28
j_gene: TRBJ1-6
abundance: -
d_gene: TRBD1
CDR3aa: CASILTGDNSPLHF
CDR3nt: TGTGCCAGCATCCTGACAGGGGATAATTCACCCCTCCACTTT

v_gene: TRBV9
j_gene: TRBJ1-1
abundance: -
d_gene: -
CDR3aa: CASSLTGIGTEAFF
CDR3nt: TGTGCCAGCAGCTTAACAGGGATCGGCACTGAAGCTTTCTTT

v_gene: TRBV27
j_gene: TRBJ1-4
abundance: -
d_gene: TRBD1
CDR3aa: CASRRTGFNEKLFF
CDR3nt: TGTGCCAGCAGGAGGACAGGTTTTAATGAAAAACTGTTTTTT

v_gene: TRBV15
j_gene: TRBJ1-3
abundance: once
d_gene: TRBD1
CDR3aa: CATSLDRGLGNTIYF
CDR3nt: TGTGCCACCAGCCTAGACAGGGGATTAGGAAACACCATATATTTT